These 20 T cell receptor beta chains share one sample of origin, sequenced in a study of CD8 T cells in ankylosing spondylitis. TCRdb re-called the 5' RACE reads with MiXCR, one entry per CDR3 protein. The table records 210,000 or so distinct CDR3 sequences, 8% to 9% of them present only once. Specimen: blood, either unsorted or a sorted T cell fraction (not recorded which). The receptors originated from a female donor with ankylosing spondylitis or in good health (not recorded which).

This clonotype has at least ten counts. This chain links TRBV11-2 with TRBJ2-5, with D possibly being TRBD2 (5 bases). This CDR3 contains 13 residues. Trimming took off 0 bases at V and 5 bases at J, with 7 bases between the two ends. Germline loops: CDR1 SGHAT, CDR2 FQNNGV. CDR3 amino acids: CASSLERGETQYF. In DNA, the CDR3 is TGTGCCAGCAGCTTAGAACGCGGGGAGACCCAGTACTTC. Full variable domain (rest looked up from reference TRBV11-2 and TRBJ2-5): EAGVAQSPRYKIIEKRQSVAFWCNPISGHATLYWYQQILGQGPKLLIQFQNNGVVDDSQLPKDRFSAERLKGVDSTLKIQPAKLEDSAVYLCASSLERGETQYFGPGTRLLVL.

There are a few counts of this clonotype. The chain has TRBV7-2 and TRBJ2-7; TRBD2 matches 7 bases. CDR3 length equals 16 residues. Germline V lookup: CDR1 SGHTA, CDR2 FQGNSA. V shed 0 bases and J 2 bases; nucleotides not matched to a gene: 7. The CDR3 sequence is CASSLALRETTYEQYF. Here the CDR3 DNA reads TGTGCCAGCAGCTTAGCGTTGCGGGAGACAACCTACGAGCAGTACTTC.

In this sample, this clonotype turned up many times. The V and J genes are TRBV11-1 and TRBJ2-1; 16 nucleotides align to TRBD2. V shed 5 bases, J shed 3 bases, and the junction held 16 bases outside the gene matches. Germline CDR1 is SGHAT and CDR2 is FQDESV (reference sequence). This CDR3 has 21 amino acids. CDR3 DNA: TGTGCCAGCAGCACGCCGGGACTAGCGGGAGGGCCCTCTTCTCTCTACAATGAGCAGTTCTTC. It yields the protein CASSTPGLAGGPSSLYNEQFF.

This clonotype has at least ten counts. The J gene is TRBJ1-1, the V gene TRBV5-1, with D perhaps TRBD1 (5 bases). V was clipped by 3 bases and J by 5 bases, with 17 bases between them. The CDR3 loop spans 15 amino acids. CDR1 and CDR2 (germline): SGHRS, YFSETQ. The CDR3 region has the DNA TGCGCCAGCAGCTCGCGGGACTCGACGTGGACTGAAGCTTTCTTT. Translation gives CASSSRDSTWTEAFF.

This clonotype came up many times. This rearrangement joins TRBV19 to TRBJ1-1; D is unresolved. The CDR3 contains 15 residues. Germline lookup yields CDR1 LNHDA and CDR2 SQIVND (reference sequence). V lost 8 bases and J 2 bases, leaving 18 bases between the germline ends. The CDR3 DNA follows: TGTGCCAGTCGTGAGGTGGGCCGAAAAAACACTGAAGCTTTCTTT. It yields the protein CASREVGRKNTEAFF.

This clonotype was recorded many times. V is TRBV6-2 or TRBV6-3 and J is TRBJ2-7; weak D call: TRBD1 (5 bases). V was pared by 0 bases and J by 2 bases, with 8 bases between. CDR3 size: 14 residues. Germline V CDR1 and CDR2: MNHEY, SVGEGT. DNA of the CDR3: TGTGCCAGCAGTTACTCCGACAGAACCTACGAGCAGTACTTC. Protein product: CASSYSDRTYEQYF.

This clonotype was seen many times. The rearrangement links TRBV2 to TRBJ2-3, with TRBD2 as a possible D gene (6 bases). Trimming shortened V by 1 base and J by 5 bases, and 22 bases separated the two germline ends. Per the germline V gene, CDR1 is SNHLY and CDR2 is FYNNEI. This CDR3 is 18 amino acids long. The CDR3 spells CASSEDVSWGGAGDTQYF. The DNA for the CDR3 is TGTGCCAGCAGTGAAGATGTATCTTGGGGCGGAGCGGGAGATACGCAGTATTTT.

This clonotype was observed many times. This CDR3 is CASSSRRTDTDTQYF. CDR3 sequence (DNA): TGTGCCAGCAGTTCCCGTCGGACAGACACAGATACGCAGTATTTT. V usage is TRBV28 and J usage is TRBJ2-3; D might be TRBD1 (6 bases). The CDR3 is 15 amino acids. Looked up from germline, CDR1 is MDHEN and CDR2 is SYDVKM. Trimming took off 4 bases at V and 2 bases at J, with 13 bases between the two ends.

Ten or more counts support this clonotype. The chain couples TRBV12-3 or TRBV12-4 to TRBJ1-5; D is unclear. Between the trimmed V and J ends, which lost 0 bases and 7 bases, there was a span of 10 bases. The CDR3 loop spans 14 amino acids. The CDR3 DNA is TGTGCCAGCAGTTTAGCGTCGGAACACCAGCCCCAGCATTTT. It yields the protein CASSLASEHQPQHF.

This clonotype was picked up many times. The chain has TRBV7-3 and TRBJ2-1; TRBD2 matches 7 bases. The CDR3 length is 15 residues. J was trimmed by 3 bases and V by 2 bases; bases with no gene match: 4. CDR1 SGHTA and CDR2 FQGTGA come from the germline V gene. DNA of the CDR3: TGTGCCAGCAGCTTATCTCCTAGCGGCTACAATGAGCAGTTCTTC. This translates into CASSLSPSGYNEQFF.

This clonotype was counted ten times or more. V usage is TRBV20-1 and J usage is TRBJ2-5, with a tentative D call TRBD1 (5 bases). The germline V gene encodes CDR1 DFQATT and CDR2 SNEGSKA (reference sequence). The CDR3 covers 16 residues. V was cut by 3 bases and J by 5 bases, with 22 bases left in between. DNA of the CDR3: TGCAGTGCTAGCCCCTCAGTCTGGCGGCCAGGGGAGACCCAGTACTTC. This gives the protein CSASPSVWRPGETQYF.

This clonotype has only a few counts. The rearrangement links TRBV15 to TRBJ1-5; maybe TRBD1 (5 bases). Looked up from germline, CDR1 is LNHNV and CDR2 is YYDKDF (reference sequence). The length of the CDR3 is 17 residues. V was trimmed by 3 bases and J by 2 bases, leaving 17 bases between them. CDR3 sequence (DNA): TGTGCCACCAGCAGTTCCCCCCGGATGGGGGGCAATCAGCCCCAGCATTTT. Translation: CATSSSPRMGGNQPQHF.

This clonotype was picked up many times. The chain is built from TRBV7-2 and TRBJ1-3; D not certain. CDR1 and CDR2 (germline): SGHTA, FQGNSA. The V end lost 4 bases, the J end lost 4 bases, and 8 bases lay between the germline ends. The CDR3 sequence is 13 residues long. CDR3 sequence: CASSWGGGNTIYF. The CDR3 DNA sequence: TGTGCCAGCAGCTGGGGAGGGGGAAACACCATATATTTT.

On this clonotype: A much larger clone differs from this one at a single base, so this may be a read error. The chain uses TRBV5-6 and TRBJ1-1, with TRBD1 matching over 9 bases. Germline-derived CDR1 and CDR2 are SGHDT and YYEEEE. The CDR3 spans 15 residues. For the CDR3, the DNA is TGTGGCAGCAGCCGAAGGACAGGGGCGGGTACTGAAGCTTTCTTT. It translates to CGSSRRTGAGTEAFF.

This chain's CDR3 is CASSSGSGTSVRSYEQYF. The CDR3 DNA reads TGCGCCAGCAGCTCGGGCTCCGGGACTAGCGTCCGCTCCTACGAGCAGTACTTC. V is TRBV5-1 and J is TRBJ2-7; TRBD2 matches at 10 bases. Germline V gives CDR1 SGHRS, CDR2 YFSETQ. This CDR3 is 18 amino acids long. V shed 3 bases, J shed 0 bases, and the junction held 12 bases outside the gene matches. Complete variable domain (other parts from reference TRBV5-1 and TRBJ2-7): KAGVTQTPRYLIKTRGQQVTLSCSPISGHRSVSWYQQTPGQGLQFLFEYFSETQRNKGNFPGRFSGRQFSNSRSEMNVSTLELGDSALYLCASSSGSGTSVRSYEQYFGPGTRLTVT.

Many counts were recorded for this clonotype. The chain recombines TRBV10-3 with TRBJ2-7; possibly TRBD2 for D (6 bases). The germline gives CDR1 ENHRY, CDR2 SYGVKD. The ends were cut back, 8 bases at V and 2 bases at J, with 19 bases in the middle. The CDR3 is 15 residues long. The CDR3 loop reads CAIASSGTSTYEQYF. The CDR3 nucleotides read TGTGCCATCGCGAGCTCCGGGACTTCAACCTACGAGCAGTACTTC.

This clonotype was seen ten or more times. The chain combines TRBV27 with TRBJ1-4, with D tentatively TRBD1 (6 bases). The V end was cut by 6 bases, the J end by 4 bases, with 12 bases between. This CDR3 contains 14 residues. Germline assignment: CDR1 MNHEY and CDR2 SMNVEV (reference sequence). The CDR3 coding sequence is TGTGCCAGCAGAGGAACAGGGCATAATGAAAAACTGTTTTTT. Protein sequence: CASRGTGHNEKLFF.

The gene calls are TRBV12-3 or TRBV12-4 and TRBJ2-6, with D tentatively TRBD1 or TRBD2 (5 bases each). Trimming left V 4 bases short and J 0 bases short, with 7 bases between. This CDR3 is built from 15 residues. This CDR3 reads CASSYGASGANVLTF. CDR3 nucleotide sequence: TGTGCCAGCAGTTACGGGGCCTCTGGGGCCAACGTCCTGACTTTC.

The CDR3 DNA sequence: TGTGCCAGCAGCACCGACAGGGCTCCCCTAAGAACTGAAGCTTTCTTT. Its translation: CASSTDRAPLRTEAFF. V usage is TRBV7-8 and J usage is TRBJ1-1, with 7 bases that match TRBD1. V lost 5 bases to trimming and J lost 5 bases; unmatched junction nucleotides: 14. This CDR3 contains 16 residues. Germline CDR1 is SGHVS and CDR2 is FQNEAQ.

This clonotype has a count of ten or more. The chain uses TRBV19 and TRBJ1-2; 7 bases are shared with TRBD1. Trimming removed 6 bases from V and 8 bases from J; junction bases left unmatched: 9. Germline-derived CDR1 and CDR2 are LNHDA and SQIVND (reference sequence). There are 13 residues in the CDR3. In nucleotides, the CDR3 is TGTGCCAGTAGCCCCGACAGGGTGGCCGGCTACACCTTC. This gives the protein CASSPDRVAGYTF. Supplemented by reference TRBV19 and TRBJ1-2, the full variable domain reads DGGITQSPKYLFRKEGQNVTLSCEQNLNHDAMYWYRQDPGQGLRLIYYSQIVNDFQKGDIAEGYSVSREKKESFPLTVTSAQKNPTAFYLCASSPDRVAGYTFGSGTRLTVV.